This T cell receptor beta chain emerged from a study of radiation and T cells in renal cell carcinoma. This clone appeared a few times. As for time point: baseline pretreatment blood. Treatment in this sample: 15 Gy SBRT to primary tumor, nephrectomy 4 weeks later. After SBRT, blood was collected at 2 and 4 weeks, plus baseline. Some clones are missing from TCRdb's copy, which holds only in-frame ones; the method was immunoSEQ multiplex PCR. The sample includes some 150,000 clones, around nine tenths of them seen just once. Germline CDR1 is SGHRS and CDR2 is YFSETQ. V lost 2 bases to trimming and J lost 1 base, with 12 bases between them. The CDR3 covers 15 residues.

The source was blood, collected from a patient whose treatment included radiotherapy and nephrectomy. The origin of this receptor is a woman in her forties or fifties with renal cell carcinoma. The rearrangement links TRBV5-1 to TRBJ1-1; D perhaps matches TRBD1 (5 bases). This CDR3 reads CASSLLRGTNTEAFF. In DNA, the CDR3 is TGCGCCAGCAGCTTACTCCGGGGGACGAACACTGAAGCTTTCTTT.